What follows are 20 T cell receptor beta chains derived from one specimen sequenced in a study of blood T cell repertoires in COVID-19. TCRdb's table, derived via immunoSEQ multiplex PCR, lists solely in-frame clones and lacks some. The table shows approximately 480,000 clones, with 87% occurring only once. The sample comprised PBMCs or T cells enriched from blood (not recorded which). All receptors derive from a woman aged 18-30 years who had recovered from COVID-19.

V gene TRBV11-2 combines with J gene TRBJ1-5, with 7 positions matching TRBD1. Germline V gives CDR1 SGHAT, CDR2 FQNNGV. Trimming took 8 bases from V and 5 from J; bases not matched to a gene: 12. This CDR3 comprises 15 residues. Written as DNA, the CDR3 is TGTGCCAGCTCTTTGGAAGGGGGCTGGGATCAGCCCCAGCATTTT. Its translation: CASSLEGGWDQPQHF.

The chain combines TRBV28 with TRBJ2-7, with 7 bases matching TRBD2. The CDR3 sequence is 14 residues long. V lost 8 bases and J lost 2; bases outside the gene matches: 9. Germline loops: CDR1 MDHEN, CDR2 SYDVKM. The CDR3 DNA reads as TGTGCCAGCGGCCAGTTCGCGGGGGCCTACGAGCAGTACTTC. Translation gives CASGQFAGAYEQYF.

The chain carries TRBV7-2 and TRBJ2-1, with 9 bases fitting TRBD1. From germline, CDR1 is SGHTA and CDR2 FQGNSA. There are 16 residues in the CDR3. J lost 8 bases, V lost 4 bases, and 12 bases had no gene match. CDR3 loop: CASSWQTGQGNHEQFF. CDR3 in DNA: TGTGCCAGCAGCTGGCAGACGGGACAGGGAAACCATGAGCAGTTCTTC. Supplemented by reference TRBV7-2 and TRBJ2-1, the full variable domain reads GAGVSQSPSNKVTEKGKDVELRCDPISGHTALYWYRQSLGQGLEFLIYFQGNSAPDKSGLPSDRFSAERTGGSVSTLTIQRTQQEDSAVYLCASSWQTGQGNHEQFFGPGTRLTVL.

The V gene is TRBV30, the J gene TRBJ2-7; 9 bases match TRBD1. After removal of 4 bases from V and 1 base from J, the junction contained 2 bases not matched to a gene. Germline V gene data show CDR1 as GTSNPN and CDR2 as SVGIG (reference sequence). The CDR3 totals 13 residues. The CDR3 loop reads CAWNGQGSYEQYF. For the CDR3, the DNA is TGTGCCTGGAACGGACAGGGGTCCTACGAGCAGTACTTC.

A remark on this clone: Other DNA variants within this sample encode the same CDR3. V usage is TRBV11-3 and J usage is TRBJ2-2; D gene unclear. The CDR3 loop spans 13 amino acids. Germline CDR1 reads SGHNT; CDR2 reads YENEEA. Trimming left V 0 bases short and J 7 bases short, with 6 bases between. The CDR3 DNA reads TGTGCCAGCAGCTTAGATCGAGGCGGGGAGCTGTTTTTT. Residues: CASSLDRGGELFF.

A word on this clone: The sample contains more than one DNA sequence encoding this CDR3. The CDR3 bases are TGTGCCAGCTCTCCTACTACAGGGAACTCACCCCTCCACTTT. Residues: CASSPTTGNSPLHF. The J gene is TRBJ1-6, the V gene TRBV18; maybe TRBD1 (6 bases). V lost 6 bases and J 10 bases, leaving 16 bases between the germline ends. The germline CDR1 and CDR2 sequences are KGHSH and LQKENI. The CDR3 has 14 amino acids.

V gene TRBV9 combines with J gene TRBJ2-2, with 10 bases identical to TRBD1. The CDR3 consists of 16 residues. The trim removed 4 bases at V and 5 bases at J, leaving 8 bases unmatched. Looked up from germline, CDR1 is SGDLS and CDR2 is YYNGEE. CDR3 coding DNA: TGTGCCAGCAGCTTATCCGGACAGGGGGGGACCGGGGAGCTGTTTTTT. Protein sequence: CASSLSGQGGTGELFF.

About this clone itself: Other DNA sequences in the same sample also yield this CDR3. The chain employs TRBV28 and TRBJ2-3, with 7 bases matching TRBD2. This CDR3 has 14 residues. J gave up 1 base and V 2 bases, and 0 bases lay outside the gene matches. In germline, CDR1 is MDHEN, CDR2 SYDVKM. CDR3 in DNA: TGTGCCAGCAGTTTACGGGGGGGCACAGATACGCAGTATTTT. Translating gives CASSLRGGTDTQYF.

This chain uses TRBV19 with TRBJ1-1; 8 nucleotides match TRBD1. Germline assignment: CDR1 LNHDA and CDR2 SQIVND (reference sequence). This CDR3 comprises 13 residues. Losses at the gene ends were 10 bases for V and 1 base for J; bases not matched to a gene: 5. The CDR3 DNA reads TGTGCCACCCTAGGGACAGGGAACACTGAAGCTTTCTTT. Its translation: CATLGTGNTEAFF.

J is TRBJ2-1 and V is TRBV20-1; D is possibly TRBD2 (6 bases). The CDR3 covers 15 residues. The V end was cut by 3 bases, the J end by 4 bases, with 16 bases between. The germline CDR1 and CDR2 sequences are DFQATT and SNEGSKA (reference sequence). CDR3 DNA sequence: TGCAGTGCTAGTGGAGGGATGTGGTCGTACAATGAGCAGTTCTTC. Translation: CSASGGMWSYNEQFF.

This sequence joins TRBV5-1 and TRBJ2-6; D ambiguous. The CDR3 consists of 15 residues. Germline V gene data show CDR1 as SGHRS and CDR2 as YFSETQ. With 2 bases removed from V and 0 bases from J, the gap between germline ends came to 6 bases. The CDR3 is CASSLSVSGANVLTF. The CDR3 region has the DNA TGCGCCAGCAGCTTATCAGTCTCTGGGGCCAACGTCCTGACTTTC. Complete variable domain (other parts from reference TRBV5-1 and TRBJ2-6): KAGVTQTPRYLIKTRGQQVTLSCSPISGHRSVSWYQQTPGQGLQFLFEYFSETQRNKGNFPGRFSGRQFSNSRSEMNVSTLELGDSALYLCASSLSVSGANVLTFGAGSRLTVL.

This clone was counted only a few times. The V gene is TRBV28, the J gene TRBJ1-5, with D maybe TRBD1 (6 bases). V was pared by 7 bases and J by 3 bases, with 28 bases between. The CDR3 has 19 amino acids. Germline V lookup: CDR1 MDHEN, CDR2 SYDVKM. In nucleotides, the CDR3 is TGTGCCAGCAAATCGACCGCGGGGGGGGCGGGTTCGCTCAATCAGCCCCAGCATTTT. It is translated as CASKSTAGGAGSLNQPQHF.

This chain uses TRBV4-1 with TRBJ2-3; tentative D call: TRBD2 (6 bases). Trimming left V 0 bases short and J 5 bases short, with 12 bases between. From germline, CDR1 is MGHRA and CDR2 YSYEKL. The CDR3 has 15 residues. DNA of the CDR3: TGCGCCAGCAGCCAAGATCCCCTCGGGAGAGATACGCAGTATTTT. This encodes CASSQDPLGRDTQYF.

The rearrangement links TRBV18 to TRBJ1-3; 8 positions match TRBD1. CDR1 and CDR2 (germline): KGHSH, LQKENI. V lost 2 bases, J lost 2 bases, and 5 bases stayed unmatched. The CDR3 is made up of 16 amino acids. CDR3 in amino acids: CASSPFQGAAGNTIYF. CDR3 coding DNA: TGTGCCAGCTCACCATTCCAGGGGGCGGCTGGAAACACCATATATTTT.

This rearrangement joins TRBV10-3 to TRBJ1-1, with 9 bases lining up with TRBD1. CDR1 and CDR2 (germline): ENHRY, SYGVKD. CDR3 length: 13 residues. The V and J ends lost 4 bases and 8 bases, in that order; junction bases with no gene match: 5. The CDR3 region has the DNA TGTGCCATCAGTGGGGACAGGGCCCCCGAAGCTTTCTTT. Its protein product is CAISGDRAPEAFF.

The chain has TRBV7-9 and TRBJ2-3, with D perhaps matching TRBD1 (7 bases). CDR1 SEHNR and CDR2 FQNEAQ come from the germline V gene (reference sequence). V lost 5 bases, J lost 4 bases, and 16 bases lay in between. CDR3 length: 15 amino acids. The CDR3 nucleotides read TGTGCCAGCAGCGAGGCGGGACAGAGGCCAGATACGCAGTATTTT. This gives the protein CASSEAGQRPDTQYF.

CDR3 DNA sequence: TGCGCCAGCACCCTATTGGGGCTTCCCACAGATACGCAGTATTTT. It is translated as CASTLLGLPTDTQYF. The rearrangement links TRBV4-1 to TRBJ2-3; D is perhaps TRBD1 (5 bases). Germline V lookup: CDR1 MGHRA, CDR2 YSYEKL. V shed 7 bases and J shed 2 bases, with 16 bases lying between them. CDR3 length: 15 residues.

The chain links TRBV5-1 to TRBJ1-1, with D unclear. The length of the CDR3 is 13 residues. Germline CDR1 and CDR2: SGHRS and YFSETQ. V was cut by 0 bases and J by 9 bases, with 12 bases left in between. The chain's CDR3 is CASSLDSREKAFF. As DNA, the CDR3 is TGCGCCAGCAGCTTGGATTCTCGGGAAAAAGCTTTCTTT.

V and J are TRBV7-2 and TRBJ2-7; 8 bases line up with TRBD1. CDR1 and CDR2 (germline): SGHTA, FQGNSA. Trimming at V came to 4 bases and at J to 3 bases, leaving 8 bases not matched to a gene. The CDR3 consists of 15 residues. CDR3 nucleotides: TGTGCCAGCAGCTCCCGGGACAGGCCCCGCTACGAGCAGTACTTC. Translating it yields CASSSRDRPRYEQYF.

This chain links TRBV5-1 with TRBJ2-7; D uncertain. The length of the CDR3 is 12 residues. Per germline, CDR1 SGHRS and CDR2 YFSETQ. Trimming took 4 bases from V and 5 from J, leaving 10 bases between them. CDR3 bases: TGCGCCAGCAGCCCCAACATCCACGAGCAGTACTTC. This gives the protein CASSPNIHEQYF. The full variable domain, its missing parts supplied by reference TRBV5-1 and TRBJ2-7, is KAGVTQTPRYLIKTRGQQVTLSCSPISGHRSVSWYQQTPGQGLQFLFEYFSETQRNKGNFPGRFSGRQFSNSRSEMNVSTLELGDSALYLCASSPNIHEQYFGPGTRLTVT.